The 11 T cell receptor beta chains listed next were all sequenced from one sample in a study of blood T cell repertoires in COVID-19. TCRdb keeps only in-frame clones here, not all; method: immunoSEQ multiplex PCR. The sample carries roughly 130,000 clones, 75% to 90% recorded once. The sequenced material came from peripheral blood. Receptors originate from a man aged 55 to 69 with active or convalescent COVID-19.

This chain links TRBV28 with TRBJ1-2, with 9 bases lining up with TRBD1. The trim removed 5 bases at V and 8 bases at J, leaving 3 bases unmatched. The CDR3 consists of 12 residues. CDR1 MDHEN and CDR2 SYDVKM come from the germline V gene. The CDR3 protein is CASSAGTGGYTF. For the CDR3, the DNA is TGTGCCAGCAGTGCCGGGACAGGGGGCTACACCTTC.

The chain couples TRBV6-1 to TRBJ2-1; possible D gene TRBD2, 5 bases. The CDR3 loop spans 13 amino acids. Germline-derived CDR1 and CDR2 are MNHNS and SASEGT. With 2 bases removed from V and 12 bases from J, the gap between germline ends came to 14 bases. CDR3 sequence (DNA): TGTGCCAGCAGTGAATTTAGGCTAGCAGCGCAGTTCTTC. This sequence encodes CASSEFRLAAQFF.

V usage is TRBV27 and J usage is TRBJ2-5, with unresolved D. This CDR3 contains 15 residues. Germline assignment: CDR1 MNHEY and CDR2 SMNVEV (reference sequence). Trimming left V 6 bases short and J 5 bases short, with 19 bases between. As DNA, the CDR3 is TGTGCCAGCAGCTGGGCCCAATCCACCAGGGAGACCCAGTACTTC. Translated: CASSWAQSTRETQYF.

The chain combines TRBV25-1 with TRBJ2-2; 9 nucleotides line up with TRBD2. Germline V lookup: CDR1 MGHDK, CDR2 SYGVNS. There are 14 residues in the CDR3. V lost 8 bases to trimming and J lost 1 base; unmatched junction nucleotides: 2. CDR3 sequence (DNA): TGTGCCAGCCAGACTAGCGGGAACACCGGGGAGCTGTTTTTT. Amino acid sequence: CASQTSGNTGELFF.

CDR3 coding DNA: TGTGCCAGCAGTTCCCTCCGGGACATAGACTACGAGCAGTACTTC. This encodes CASSSLRDIDYEQYF. The rearrangement joins TRBV28 to TRBJ2-7; tentative D call: TRBD1 (6 bases). Germline V gene data show CDR1 as MDHEN and CDR2 as SYDVKM. The V gene lost 4 bases and the J gene lost 3 bases, with 16 bases spanning the gap. This CDR3 has 15 amino acids.

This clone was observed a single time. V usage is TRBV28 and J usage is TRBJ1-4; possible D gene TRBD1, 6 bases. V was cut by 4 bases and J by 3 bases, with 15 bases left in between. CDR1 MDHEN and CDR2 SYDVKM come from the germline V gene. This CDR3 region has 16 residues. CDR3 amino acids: CASSSRFGQSNEKLFF. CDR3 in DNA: TGTGCCAGCAGTTCCCGATTTGGACAGTCTAATGAAAAACTGTTTTTT.

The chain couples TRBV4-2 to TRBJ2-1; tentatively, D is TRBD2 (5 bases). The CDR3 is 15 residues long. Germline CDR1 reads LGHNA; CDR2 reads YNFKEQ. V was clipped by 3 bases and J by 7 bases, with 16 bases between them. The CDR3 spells CASSQARGPENEQFF. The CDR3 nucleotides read TGTGCCAGCAGCCAGGCCAGAGGGCCAGAAAATGAGCAGTTCTTC.

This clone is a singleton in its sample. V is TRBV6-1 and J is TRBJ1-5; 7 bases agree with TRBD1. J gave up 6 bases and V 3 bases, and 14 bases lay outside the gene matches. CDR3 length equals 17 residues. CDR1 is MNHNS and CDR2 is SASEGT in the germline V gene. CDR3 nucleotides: TGTGCCAGCAGTGACGACTTGGGAACAGGGGTGGGTCAGCCCCAGCATTTT. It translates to CASSDDLGTGVGQPQHF.

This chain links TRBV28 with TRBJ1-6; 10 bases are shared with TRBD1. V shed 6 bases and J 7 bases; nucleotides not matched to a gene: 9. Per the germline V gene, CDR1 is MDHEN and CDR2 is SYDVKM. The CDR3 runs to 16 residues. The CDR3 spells CASSLGQGDVNSPLHF. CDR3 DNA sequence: TGTGCCAGCAGCTTAGGACAGGGGGACGTAAATTCACCCCTCCACTTT.

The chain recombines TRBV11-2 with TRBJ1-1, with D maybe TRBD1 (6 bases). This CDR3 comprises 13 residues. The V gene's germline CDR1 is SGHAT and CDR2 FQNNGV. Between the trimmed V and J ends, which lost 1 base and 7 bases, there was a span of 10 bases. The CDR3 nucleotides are TGTGCCAGCAGCTTAGTAAGGGGACATGAAGCTTTCTTT. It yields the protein CASSLVRGHEAFF.

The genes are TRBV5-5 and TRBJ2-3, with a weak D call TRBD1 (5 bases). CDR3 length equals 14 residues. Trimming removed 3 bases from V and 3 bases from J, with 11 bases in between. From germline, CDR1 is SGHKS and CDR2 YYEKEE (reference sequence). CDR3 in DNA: TGTGCCAGCAGCTCGTCTCAGGGTACAGATACGCAGTATTTT. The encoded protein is CASSSSQGTDTQYF.